One T cell receptor beta chain is described in this entry. Its antigen is not known. The entry originates in a study of cytomegalovirus exposure and HLA in healthy donors. Study-level findings and limits: Most TCR sequences were rare, but some public TCRs occurred in many donors. The authors confirmed in vitro that a few CMV-associated chains were specific for CMV antigens. The study labeled about 160 TCR beta chains cytomegalovirus-associated.

From the 120-subject validation cohort, which was separate from the approximately 670-subject first cohort, the donors were drawn. Sequencing was performed with immunoSEQ multiplex PCR; in TCRdb, only in-frame clones are kept and a portion is missing. The table shows 80,000 to 100,000 clones, with roughly 88% occurring only once. The CDR3 sequence is 16 residues long. After removal of 1 base from V and 4 bases from J, the junction contained 9 bases not matched to a gene. Germline lookup yields CDR1 MDHEN and CDR2 SYDVKM. This TCR derives from a man younger than 45 in good health and CMV-seronegative. This chain uses TRBV28 with TRBJ1-1; 7 nucleotides agree with TRBD1. What was sequenced was PBMCs. The CDR3 here is CASSLSLQGRTTEAFF. The CDR3 nucleotides read TGTGCCAGCAGTTTATCCCTACAGGGGAGGACCACTGAAGCTTTCTTT.